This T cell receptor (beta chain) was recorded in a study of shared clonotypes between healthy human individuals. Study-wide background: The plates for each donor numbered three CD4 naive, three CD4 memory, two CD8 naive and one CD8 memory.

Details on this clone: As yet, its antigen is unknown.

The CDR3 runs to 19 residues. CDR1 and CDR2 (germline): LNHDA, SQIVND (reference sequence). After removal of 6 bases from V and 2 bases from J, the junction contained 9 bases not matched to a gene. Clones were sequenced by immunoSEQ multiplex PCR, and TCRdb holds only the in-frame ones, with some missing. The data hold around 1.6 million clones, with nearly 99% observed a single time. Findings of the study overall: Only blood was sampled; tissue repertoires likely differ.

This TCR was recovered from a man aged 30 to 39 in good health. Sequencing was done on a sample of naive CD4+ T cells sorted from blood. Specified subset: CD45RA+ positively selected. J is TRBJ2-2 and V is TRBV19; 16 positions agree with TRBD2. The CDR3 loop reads CASRHIGTSGRANTGELFF. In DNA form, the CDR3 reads TGTGCCAGTAGGCATATTGGGACTAGCGGGAGGGCCAACACCGGGGAGCTGTTTTTT.